The 14 T cell receptor beta chains presented below share a single source sample, sequenced in a study of cytomegalovirus exposure and HLA in healthy donors. Sequencing used immunoSEQ multiplex PCR; TCRdb keeps in-frame clones, though not all of them. The profile shows around 200,000 clones, about three quarters of them singletons. The source material was PBMCs. The receptors were gathered from a woman aged 25-40 years in good health and CMV-seronegative.

This clone was observed a single time. The chain combines TRBV2 with TRBJ2-3; possible D gene TRBD2, 5 bases. This CDR3 contains 13 residues. From germline, CDR1 is SNHLY and CDR2 FYNNEI. V lost 6 bases to trimming and J lost 1 base, with 8 bases between them. The CDR3 reads CASRRAGTDTQYF. The CDR3 DNA sequence: TGTGCCAGCAGAAGAGCGGGCACAGATACGCAGTATTTT.

This chain connects TRBV2 to TRBJ1-1; perhaps TRBD1 as D (6 bases). This CDR3 has 14 amino acids. Trimming took 7 bases from V and 3 from J, leaving 15 bases between them. In germline, CDR1 is SNHLY, CDR2 FYNNEI. CDR3 protein: CASNFQGPDTEAFF. The CDR3 DNA reads as TGTGCCAGCAACTTTCAGGGGCCCGACACTGAAGCTTTCTTT.

This chain links TRBV28 with TRBJ1-3; tentative D call: TRBD1 (6 bases). Germline loops: CDR1 MDHEN, CDR2 SYDVKM. The CDR3 has 16 amino acids. V lost 0 bases and J 8 bases, leaving 17 bases between the germline ends. The CDR3 loop is CASSLWGRRGSDTIYF. The CDR3 region has the DNA TGTGCCAGCAGTTTATGGGGGCGCAGGGGATCGGACACCATATATTTT.

This chain connects TRBV11-2 to TRBJ2-5; the match to TRBD2 covers 8 bases. This CDR3 region has 17 residues. Trimming at V came to 0 bases and at J to 1 base, leaving 7 bases not matched to a gene. Germline V gene sequence: CDR1 SGHAT, CDR2 FQNNGV. CDR3 nucleotide sequence: TGTGCCAGCAGCTTAGACGGGGGGGGTAGAGGCCAAGAGACCCAGTACTTC. Its protein is CASSLDGGGRGQETQYF.

The CDR3 protein is CASSSRTDPTFYEQYF. CDR3 sequence (DNA): TGTGCCAGCAGCTCCCGGACAGATCCGACATTCTACGAGCAGTACTTC. The chain recombines TRBV9 with TRBJ2-7; a possible D gene is TRBD1 (6 bases). The CDR3 covers 16 residues. Germline V CDR1 and CDR2: SGDLS, YYNGEE. V was clipped by 4 bases and J by 3 bases, with 20 bases between them.

The chain has TRBV7-2 and TRBJ2-7; D is possibly TRBD2 (6 bases). Trimming stripped 5 bases from V and 7 bases from J, with 24 bases between. Looked up from germline, CDR1 is SGHTA and CDR2 is FQGNSA. The CDR3 sequence is 16 residues long. Here the CDR3 reads CASSPWRARRAQEQYF. The DNA of the CDR3 is TGTGCCAGCAGCCCGTGGAGAGCCCGGAGGGCGCAAGAGCAGTACTTC.

V and J are TRBV2 and TRBJ1-1; D gene ambiguous. Germline CDR1 SNHLY, CDR2 FYNNEI. The CDR3 has 13 amino acids. With 5 bases removed from V and 1 base from J, the gap between germline ends came to 8 bases. CDR3 protein: CASSIERNTEAFF. The CDR3 region has the DNA TGTGCCAGCAGTATCGAGAGGAACACTGAAGCTTTCTTT. Variable domain in full (rest from reference TRBV2 and TRBJ1-1): EPEVTQTPSHQVTQMGQEVILRCVPISNHLYFYWYRQILGQKVEFLVSFYNNEISEKSEIFDDQFSVERPDGSNFTLKIRSTKLEDSAMYFCASSIERNTEAFFGQGTRLTVV.

The chain links TRBV27 to TRBJ1-1; TRBD1 aligns across 7 bases. CDR1 is MNHEY, CDR2 SMNVEV, per germline (reference sequence). The CDR3 covers 14 residues. J was trimmed by 1 base and V by 5 bases; bases with no gene match: 4. The CDR3 sequence: CASSLNRGNTEAFF. CDR3 nucleotide sequence: TGTGCCAGCAGTCTCAACAGGGGGAACACTGAAGCTTTCTTT.

The rearrangement links TRBV7-2 to TRBJ1-1, with a weak D call TRBD1 (5 bases). This CDR3 has 14 amino acids. CDR1 SGHTA and CDR2 FQGNSA come from the germline V gene. V gave up 3 bases and J gave up 1 base, with 9 bases separating them. The CDR3 sequence: CASSFRGGNTEAFF. CDR3 coding DNA: TGTGCCAGCAGCTTCCGGGGGGGGAACACTGAAGCTTTCTTT.

A few counts support this clone. This CDR3 is CASSVGGVNTEAFF. The CDR3 DNA follows: TGTGCCAGCAGCGTAGGGGGGGTGAACACTGAAGCTTTCTTT. This chain joins TRBV9 and TRBJ1-1, with a tentative D call TRBD1 (5 bases). This CDR3 is 14 amino acids long. Germline loops: CDR1 SGDLS, CDR2 YYNGEE. Trimming left V 0 bases short and J 0 bases short, with 6 bases between.

The rearrangement links TRBV4-1 to TRBJ2-1; D gene ambiguous. This CDR3 has 16 amino acids. Germline CDR1 MGHRA, CDR2 YSYEKL. Trimming removed 1 base at V and 7 bases at J, with 17 bases between. The DNA of the CDR3 is TGCGCCAGCAGCCAAGTTACCTCCCCATCGGGTAATGAGCAGTTCTTC. Its translation is CASSQVTSPSGNEQFF.

V is TRBV4-1 and J is TRBJ2-2; the match to TRBD2 covers 7 bases. Germline CDR1 is MGHRA and CDR2 is YSYEKL. The CDR3 runs 18 residues. V was clipped by 0 bases and J by 9 bases; unmatched bases: 16. In DNA, the CDR3 is TGCGCCAGCAGCCAAGAGCCCGGTATGGCGGGAGAGGCCTGGGAGCTGTTTTTT. Protein product: CASSQEPGMAGEAWELFF.

The genes are TRBV2 and TRBJ1-5, with TRBD1 matching over 8 bases. This CDR3 is built from 14 residues. The J segment lost 1 base and the V segment lost 10 bases, leaving 6 bases of the junction unmatched. CDR1 SNHLY and CDR2 FYNNEI come from the germline V gene. The CDR3 bases are TGTGCCACAACAGGGGGTATAAGCAATCAGCCCCAGCATTTT. Translating it yields CATTGGISNQPQHF.

The genes are TRBV25-1 and TRBJ1-5; 7 positions match TRBD1. The V gene end was trimmed by 4 bases and the J gene end by 1 base; junction bases not matched to a gene: 10. This CDR3 has 17 amino acids. In germline, CDR1 is MGHDK, CDR2 SYGVNS. The CDR3 sequence: CASSGTTGPFSNQPQHF. The CDR3 bases are TGTGCCAGCAGTGGCACGACAGGGCCCTTCAGCAATCAGCCCCAGCATTTT.